The rows below give T cell receptor beta chains drawn from one sample of a study of blood T cell repertoires in COVID-19. The assay was immunoSEQ multiplex PCR, and TCRdb's table has in-frame clones only and misses some. The sample records 65,000 to 90,000 clones, less than 85% being singletons. What was sequenced was peripheral blood. The source of these receptors is a man between 70 and 80 years old with active or convalescent COVID-19. CDR3s include the opening cysteine and the closing phenylalanine or tryptophan. Each record gives: clone size, V gene, D gene, J gene, CDR3 protein, CDR3 DNA. A D gene is named only where the DNA matches it firmly. Some rows have no size entry. The others give once, few or many, or a class for an expanded clone.

clone_size: NA
v_call: TRBV5-4
d_call: TRBD2
j_call: TRBJ2-5
cdr3_aa: CASSLVGGGQETQYF
cdr3_nt: TGTGCCAGCAGCTTGGTTGGGGGGGGACAAGAGACCCAGTACTTC

clone_size: NA
v_call: TRBV20-1
d_call: TRBD1
j_call: TRBJ2-1
cdr3_aa: CSASDTLRPSGTGTQFF
cdr3_nt: TGCAGTGCTAGTGATACCCTAAGACCATCCGGGACAGGGACGCAGTTCTTC

clone_size: once
v_call: TRBV5-1
d_call: NA
j_call: TRBJ1-1
cdr3_aa: CASSLAEARGNTEAFF
cdr3_nt: TGCGCCAGCAGCTTGGCCGAAGCTCGAGGAAACACTGAAGCTTTCTTT

clone_size: NA
v_call: TRBV11-3
d_call: NA
j_call: TRBJ1-1
cdr3_aa: CASSLGDNPGAFF
cdr3_nt: TGTGCCAGCAGCTTAGGAGACAACCCTGGAGCTTTCTTT

clone_size: NA
v_call: TRBV5-4
d_call: TRBD2
j_call: TRBJ2-3
cdr3_aa: CASRRGGRQNTQYF
cdr3_nt: TGTGCCAGTAGGCGGGGGGGGAGGCAGAATACGCAGTATTTT

clone_size: NA
v_call: TRBV14
d_call: NA
j_call: TRBJ2-2
cdr3_aa: CASTSFPGELFF
cdr3_nt: TGTGCCAGCACCTCTTTTCCGGGGGAGCTGTTTTTT

clone_size: NA
v_call: TRBV5-6
d_call: TRBD1
j_call: TRBJ1-5
cdr3_aa: CASSYGQGQPQHF
cdr3_nt: TGTGCCAGCAGCTACGGACAGGGCCAGCCCCAGCATTTT

clone_size: NA
v_call: TRBV6-5
d_call: TRBD1
j_call: TRBJ1-2
cdr3_aa: CASREDRAGGYTF
cdr3_nt: TGTGCCAGCAGGGAGGACAGGGCAGGAGGCTACACCTTC

clone_size: few
v_call: TRBV5-8
d_call: NA
j_call: TRBJ1-2
cdr3_aa: CASSLTVRGWTF
cdr3_nt: TGTGCCAGCAGCTTGACGGTCAGGGGATGGACCTTC

clone_size: NA
v_call: TRBV2
d_call: TRBD1
j_call: TRBJ1-4
cdr3_aa: CASRPPGQGSANEKLFF
cdr3_nt: TGTGCCAGCAGGCCCCCGGGACAGGGAAGCGCTAATGAAAAACTGTTTTTT

clone_size: NA
v_call: TRBV19
d_call: NA
j_call: TRBJ1-2
cdr3_aa: CASSILGDFYGYTF
cdr3_nt: TGTGCCAGTAGTATTCTCGGGGACTTCTATGGCTACACCTTC

clone_size: NA
v_call: TRBV5-1
d_call: NA
j_call: TRBJ1-6
cdr3_aa: CASSSTGSYNSPLHF
cdr3_nt: TGCGCCAGCAGTTCTACGGGCTCCTATAATTCACCCCTCCACTTT

clone_size: NA
v_call: TRBV30
d_call: NA
j_call: TRBJ1-2
cdr3_aa: CAWTQGWGYTF
cdr3_nt: TGTGCCTGGACTCAGGGCTGGGGCTACACCTTC

clone_size: NA
v_call: TRBV5-4
d_call: NA
j_call: TRBJ2-1
cdr3_aa: CASSSRDINEQFF
cdr3_nt: TGTGCCAGCAGCTCCCGGGACATCAATGAGCAGTTCTTC

clone_size: NA
v_call: TRBV5-1
d_call: NA
j_call: TRBJ2-5
cdr3_aa: CASRVSGDQETQYF
cdr3_nt: TGCGCCAGCAGGGTCTCAGGGGACCAAGAGACCCAGTACTTC

clone_size: NA
v_call: TRBV6-5
d_call: TRBD1
j_call: TRBJ1-5
cdr3_aa: CASGDRVGQPQHF
cdr3_nt: TGTGCCAGCGGGGACAGGGTGGGGCAGCCCCAGCATTTT

clone_size: NA
v_call: TRBV2
d_call: NA
j_call: TRBJ1-4
cdr3_aa: CASRQTIVGEKLFF
cdr3_nt: TGTGCCAGCAGGCAGACAATCGTTGGAGAAAAACTGTTTTTT

clone_size: NA
v_call: TRBV28
d_call: TRBD2
j_call: TRBJ2-7
cdr3_aa: CASSSPLGGTLPTYEQYF
cdr3_nt: TGTGCCAGCAGTTCCCCCCTGGGAGGGACCCTACCAACCTACGAGCAGTACTTC

clone_size: NA
v_call: TRBV2
d_call: TRBD1
j_call: TRBJ2-5
cdr3_aa: CASRLSGGGETQYF
cdr3_nt: TGTGCCAGCAGATTGTCAGGGGGTGGTGAGACCCAGTACTTC

clone_size: NA
v_call: TRBV11-2
d_call: NA
j_call: TRBJ1-5
cdr3_aa: CASSWSGGGREGPQHF
cdr3_nt: TGTGCCAGCAGTTGGAGTGGGGGCGGTCGGGAGGGGCCCCAGCATTTT

clone_size: NA
v_call: TRBV29-1
d_call: NA
j_call: TRBJ2-7
cdr3_aa: CSVGELLYEQYF
cdr3_nt: TGCAGCGTTGGTGAGCTACTTTACGAGCAGTACTTC

clone_size: NA
v_call: TRBV28
d_call: TRBD1
j_call: TRBJ1-1
cdr3_aa: CASREGQGSAEAFF
cdr3_nt: TGTGCCAGCAGGGAAGGACAGGGAAGTGCTGAAGCTTTCTTT

clone_size: NA
v_call: TRBV7-9
d_call: TRBD1
j_call: TRBJ1-2
cdr3_aa: CASSGDSTHSGYTF
cdr3_nt: TGTGCCAGCAGCGGGGACAGCACCCATTCGGGCTACACCTTC

clone_size: NA
v_call: TRBV11-2
d_call: NA
j_call: TRBJ2-7
cdr3_aa: CASSFGDGGVTEQYF
cdr3_nt: TGTGCCAGCAGCTTTGGGGACGGCGGGGTTACCGAGCAGTACTTC

clone_size: NA
v_call: TRBV27
d_call: NA
j_call: TRBJ1-6
cdr3_aa: CASSPRSYNSPLHF
cdr3_nt: TGTGCCAGCAGCCCGCGATCCTATAATTCACCCCTCCACTTT

clone_size: few
v_call: TRBV5-1
d_call: TRBD2
j_call: TRBJ2-3
cdr3_aa: CASRTGGTTDTQYF
cdr3_nt: TGCGCCAGCAGGACCGGGGGGACCACAGATACGCAGTATTTT

clone_size: once
v_call: TRBV29-1
d_call: TRBD1
j_call: TRBJ1-2
cdr3_aa: CSVDEGASGYTF
cdr3_nt: TGCAGCGTTGATGAGGGGGCTAGTGGCTACACCTTC

clone_size: NA
v_call: TRBV27
d_call: TRBD1
j_call: TRBJ2-7
cdr3_aa: CASSSGQGFGEQYF
cdr3_nt: TGTGCCAGCAGTTCGGGACAGGGGTTTGGCGAGCAGTACTTC

clone_size: NA
v_call: TRBV7-9
d_call: NA
j_call: TRBJ1-1
cdr3_aa: CASSLGEVNTEAFF
cdr3_nt: TGTGCCAGCAGCTTAGGGGAGGTAAACACTGAAGCTTTCTTT

clone_size: NA
v_call: TRBV11-2
d_call: NA
j_call: TRBJ1-6
cdr3_aa: CASSHIYFGIANSPLHF
cdr3_nt: TGTGCCAGCAGCCATATATACTTCGGGATAGCTAATTCACCCCTCCACTTT

clone_size: NA
v_call: TRBV18
d_call: NA
j_call: TRBJ1-4
cdr3_aa: CASSPPLARKEKLFF
cdr3_nt: TGTGCCAGCTCACCACCTTTAGCCCGAAAGGAAAAACTGTTTTTT

clone_size: NA
v_call: TRBV7-6
d_call: TRBD2
j_call: TRBJ2-5
cdr3_aa: CASSLSWRGGQETQYF
cdr3_nt: TGTGCCAGCAGCTTATCTTGGCGGGGGGGCCAAGAGACCCAGTACTTC

clone_size: few
v_call: TRBV7-9
d_call: NA
j_call: TRBJ1-2
cdr3_aa: CASSPQGNYGYTF
cdr3_nt: TGTGCCAGCAGCCCACAGGGCAACTATGGCTACACCTTC

clone_size: NA
v_call: TRBV7-9
d_call: TRBD2
j_call: TRBJ2-1
cdr3_aa: CAGRGGLSYNEQFF
cdr3_nt: TGTGCCGGACGGGGGGGCCTCTCCTACAATGAGCAGTTCTTC

clone_size: NA
v_call: TRBV5-6
d_call: NA
j_call: TRBJ1-2
cdr3_aa: CASSILGENYGYTF
cdr3_nt: TGTGCCAGCAGCATTCTCGGGGAGAACTATGGCTACACCTTC

clone_size: NA
v_call: TRBV28
d_call: NA
j_call: TRBJ2-7
cdr3_aa: CASAGAFGEQYF
cdr3_nt: TGTGCCAGCGCAGGGGCCTTCGGCGAGCAGTACTTC

clone_size: NA
v_call: TRBV10-3
d_call: TRBD2
j_call: TRBJ2-3
cdr3_aa: CAISGGASDTQYF
cdr3_nt: TGTGCCATCAGCGGGGGGGCCTCAGATACGCAGTATTTT

clone_size: NA
v_call: TRBV3-1/TRBV3-2
d_call: TRBD2
j_call: TRBJ2-1
cdr3_aa: CASSQGAGGNNEQFF
cdr3_nt: TGTGCCAGCAGCCAAGGGGCGGGGGGGAACAATGAGCAGTTCTTC

clone_size: NA
v_call: TRBV2
d_call: TRBD2
j_call: TRBJ2-3
cdr3_aa: CASSRAGVGTDTQYF
cdr3_nt: TGTGCCAGCAGTCGCGCGGGGGTGGGCACAGATACGCAGTATTTT

clone_size: NA
v_call: TRBV12-3/TRBV12-4
d_call: NA
j_call: TRBJ2-7
cdr3_aa: CASTLGGTYEQYF
cdr3_nt: TGTGCCAGCACCCTTGGCGGTACCTACGAGCAGTACTTC

clone_size: NA
v_call: TRBV27
d_call: TRBD1
j_call: TRBJ1-2
cdr3_aa: CASSLGQDRRTYGYTF
cdr3_nt: TGTGCCAGCAGTTTGGGACAGGACCGGCGGACCTATGGCTACACCTTC

clone_size: few
v_call: TRBV9
d_call: TRBD1
j_call: TRBJ2-3
cdr3_aa: CASSVTGQASTDTQYF
cdr3_nt: TGTGCCAGCAGCGTCACGGGACAGGCCTCCACAGATACGCAGTATTTT

clone_size: NA
v_call: TRBV11-2
d_call: TRBD1
j_call: TRBJ2-7
cdr3_aa: CASSFRQGRYEQYF
cdr3_nt: TGTGCCAGCAGCTTCAGACAGGGTCGGTACGAGCAGTACTTC

clone_size: NA
v_call: TRBV10-3
d_call: NA
j_call: TRBJ1-2
cdr3_aa: CAINDRVQGSSYYGYTF
cdr3_nt: TGTGCCATCAACGACCGGGTCCAGGGTTCCTCGTACTATGGCTACACCTTC

clone_size: NA
v_call: TRBV30
d_call: NA
j_call: TRBJ1-6
cdr3_aa: CAWSRGSHYNSPLHF
cdr3_nt: TGTGCCTGGAGTAGGGGCAGCCACTATAATTCACCCCTCCACTTT

clone_size: NA
v_call: TRBV24-1
d_call: TRBD1
j_call: TRBJ2-3
cdr3_aa: CATSDRGQGTDTQYF
cdr3_nt: TGTGCCACCAGTGATCGGGGACAGGGAACAGATACGCAGTATTTT